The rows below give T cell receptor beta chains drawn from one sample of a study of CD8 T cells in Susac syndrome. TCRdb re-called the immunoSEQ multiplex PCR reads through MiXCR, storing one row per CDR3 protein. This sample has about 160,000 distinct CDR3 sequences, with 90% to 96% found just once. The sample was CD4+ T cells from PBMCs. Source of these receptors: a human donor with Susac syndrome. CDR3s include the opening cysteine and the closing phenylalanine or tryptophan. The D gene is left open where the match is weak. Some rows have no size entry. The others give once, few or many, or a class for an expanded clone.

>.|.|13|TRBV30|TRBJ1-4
TGTGCCTGCCTAGAAGCAACTAATGAAAAACTGTTTTTT
CACLEATNEKLFF
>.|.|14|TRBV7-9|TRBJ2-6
TGTGCCAGCAGCTCTCAAACCAGGGCCAACGTCCTGACTTTC
CASSSQTRANVLTF
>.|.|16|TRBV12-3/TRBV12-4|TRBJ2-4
TGTGCCAGCAGTTCGAAAACACCAGGGGCCCAAAACATTCAGTACTTC
CASSSKTPGAQNIQYF
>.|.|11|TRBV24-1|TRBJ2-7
TGTGCCACCAGTGATGCTGTCGCCACGTACTTC
CATSDAVATYF
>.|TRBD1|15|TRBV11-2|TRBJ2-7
TGTGCCAGCAGCTCTTACAGGGGGCAAGCCTACGAGCAGTACTTC
CASSSYRGQAYEQYF
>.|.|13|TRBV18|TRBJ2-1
TGTGCCAGCTCAGAGGGATCCTACAATGAGCAGTTCTTC
CASSEGSYNEQFF
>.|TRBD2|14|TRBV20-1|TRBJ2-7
TGCAGTGCCCCTGAGAGCGGGAGGCTCTACGAGCAGTACTTC
CSAPESGRLYEQYF
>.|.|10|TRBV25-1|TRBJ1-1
TGTGCCAGCAGTGGGGGCCAAGCTTTCTTT
CASSGGQAFF
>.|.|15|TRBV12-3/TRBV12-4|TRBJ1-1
TGTGCCAGCAGTTCCCGGGGGACGGCGAACACTGAAGCTTTCTTT
CASSSRGTANTEAFF
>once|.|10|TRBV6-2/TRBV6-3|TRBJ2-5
TGTGCCAGCAACGGGGAGACCCAGTACTTC
CASNGETQYF
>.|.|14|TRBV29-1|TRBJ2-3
TGCAGCGCTATGGACTTTCTGAGCACAGATACGCAGTATTTT
CSAMDFLSTDTQYF
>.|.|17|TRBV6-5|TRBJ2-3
TGTGCCAGCAGTTACTCGATTTCTAGGGGAGTCACAGATACGCAGTATTTT
CASSYSISRGVTDTQYF
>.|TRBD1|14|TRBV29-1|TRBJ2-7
TGCAGCGCTACCTCTTGGACAGGGAGACGCGAGCAGTACTTC
CSATSWTGRREQYF
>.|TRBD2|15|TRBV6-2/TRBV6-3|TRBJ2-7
TGTGCCAGCAGTGACGACCTAGCGGGACCCTACGAGCAGTACTTC
CASSDDLAGPYEQYF
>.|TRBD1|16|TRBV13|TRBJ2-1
TGTGCCAGCAGCTCCAGACGGGACAGTAACTACAATGAGCAGTTCTTC
CASSSRRDSNYNEQFF
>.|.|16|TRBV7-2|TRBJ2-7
TGTGCCAGCAGCTTAGAGGCGGGCCTTCGCTCCTACGAGCAGTACTTC
CASSLEAGLRSYEQYF
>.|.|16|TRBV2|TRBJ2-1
TGTGCCAGCAGTTCCGAGCGTCGGGGACCTGGGACCCAGCAGTTCTTC
CASSSERRGPGTQQFF
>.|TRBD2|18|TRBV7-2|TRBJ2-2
TGTGCCAGCAGAAGAGTAGCGGGCCGTCCAACCAACACCGGGGAGCTGTTTTTT
CASRRVAGRPTNTGELFF
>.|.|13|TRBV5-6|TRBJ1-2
TGTGCCAGCAGCTTATCGGGGGTAACTGGCTACACCTTC
CASSLSGVTGYTF
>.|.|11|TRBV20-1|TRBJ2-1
TGCAGTGCTACACCCGACAATGAGCAGTTCTTC
CSATPDNEQFF
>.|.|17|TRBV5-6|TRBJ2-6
TGTGCCAGCAGCTTGGATACAGCTTACTCTGGGGCCAACGTCCTGACTTTC
CASSLDTAYSGANVLTF
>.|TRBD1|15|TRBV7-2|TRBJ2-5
TGTGCCAGCAGCTCTCAGACAGGGGCCCAAGAGACCCAGTACTTC
CASSSQTGAQETQYF
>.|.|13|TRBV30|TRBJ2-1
TGTGCCTGGAGTATAAGATCGGGCAGGGAGCAGTTCTTC
CAWSIRSGREQFF
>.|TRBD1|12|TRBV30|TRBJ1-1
TGTGCCTGGAGGCAGGGGGACACTGAAGCTTTCTTT
CAWRQGDTEAFF